Following are 14 T cell receptor beta chains from one sample sequenced in a study of T cell responses to AZD1222 COVID-19 vaccine. Clones were read by immunoSEQ multiplex PCR, and TCRdb kept only the in-frame ones, dropping some. Seen here are 95,000 to 150,000 clones, 89% observed once, and the top ten hold under 2%. Sequenced here: peripheral blood, sampled on day 0 of AZD1222 vaccination. These receptors were collected from an adult in good health.

The V and J genes are TRBV11-2 and TRBJ2-3; 7 bases map to TRBD1. This CDR3 spans 16 amino acids. V gave up 5 bases and J gave up 3 bases; unmatched junction bases: 11. Germline V CDR1 and CDR2: SGHAT, FQNNGV. Here the CDR3 DNA reads TGTGCCAGCAGCACTTACCGGGACAGTCGGACAGATACGCAGTATTTT. Protein product: CASSTYRDSRTDTQYF.

This rearrangement joins TRBV4-1 to TRBJ2-7, with 7 nucleotides matching TRBD2. Trimming took 3 bases from V and 1 from J; bases not matched to a gene: 12. CDR1 and CDR2 (germline): MGHRA, YSYEKL. CDR3 length equals 17 residues. As DNA, the CDR3 is TGCGCCAGCAGCCAGGGGATCATAGCGGGCCTTTCCTACGAGCAGTACTTC. It specifies CASSQGIIAGLSYEQYF.

The chain carries TRBV6-5 and TRBJ2-7; D is undetermined. V shed 2 bases and J shed 4 bases, with 18 bases lying between them. Germline assignment: CDR1 MNHEY and CDR2 SVGAGI. This CDR3 is built from 16 residues. In DNA form, the CDR3 reads TGTGCCAGCAGTTACGAGCGTGGCAGAGCCCTGTACGAGCAGTACTTC. Translated, it gives CASSYERGRALYEQYF.

The chain recombines TRBV28 with TRBJ2-5; the D is unclear. V gave up 7 bases and J gave up 0 bases, with 18 bases separating them. The CDR3 covers 16 residues. Germline V gives CDR1 MDHEN, CDR2 SYDVKM. The CDR3 region is CASTRVSQLNQETQYF. CDR3 coding DNA: TGTGCCAGCACTCGGGTTAGCCAGCTAAACCAAGAGACCCAGTACTTC.

The chain carries TRBV6-5 and TRBJ1-1; a weak D match, TRBD1 (5 bases). The germline V and J ends were trimmed by 6 bases and 4 bases, with 18 bases remaining between them. The CDR3 is 15 residues long. Germline CDR1 reads MNHEY; CDR2 reads SVGAGI. DNA for the CDR3: TGTGCCAGCAGACCCCCTGCAGGGCGGGTCACTGAAGCTTTCTTT. Protein product: CASRPPAGRVTEAFF.

The rearrangement joins TRBV10-3 to TRBJ2-7; TRBD2 matches at 12 bases. The CDR3 totals 15 residues. Looked up from germline, CDR1 is ENHRY and CDR2 is SYGVKD. Trimming cost V 4 bases and J 2 bases; bases outside gene matches: 3. The CDR3 region is CAISGLAGGPYEQYF. The CDR3 nucleotides read TGTGCCATCAGTGGCCTAGCGGGAGGGCCCTACGAGCAGTACTTC.

The chain couples TRBV7-2 to TRBJ2-7; 7 nucleotides line up with TRBD1. The J segment lost 4 bases and the V segment lost 5 bases, leaving 14 bases of the junction unmatched. This CDR3 has 16 residues. The germline V gene has CDR1 SGHTA and CDR2 FQGNSA. The CDR3 DNA sequence: TGTGCCAGCAGCCTCAAAGGGGGCGACAGAGCTTACGAGCAGTACTTC. Translating it yields CASSLKGGDRAYEQYF.

V and J are TRBV7-3 and TRBJ2-1, with TRBD2 matching over 7 bases. The CDR3 has 15 amino acids. J gave up 3 bases and V 5 bases, and 7 bases lay outside the gene matches. The germline gives CDR1 SGHTA, CDR2 FQGTGA. CDR3 residues: CASSPEPSGYNEQFF. The CDR3 nucleotides are TGTGCCAGCAGCCCGGAACCTAGCGGCTACAATGAGCAGTTCTTC.

V gene TRBV30 combines with J gene TRBJ2-7, with a possible D match to TRBD2 (5 bases). CDR3 length equals 16 residues. CDR1 GTSNPN and CDR2 SVGIG come from the germline V gene (reference sequence). V gave up 5 bases and J gave up 6 bases, with 26 bases separating them. CDR3 region: CAWEEHPLASSAEQYF. The CDR3 nucleotides read TGTGCCTGGGAGGAACACCCCTTGGCTAGCAGCGCCGAGCAGTACTTC.

The chain couples TRBV4-1 to TRBJ2-3, with a tentative D call TRBD1 (5 bases). Germline V CDR1 and CDR2: MGHRA, YSYEKL. Trimming cost V 0 bases and J 5 bases, with 6 bases left between them. This CDR3 is 13 amino acids long. CDR3 coding DNA: TGCGCCAGCAGCCAAGACAGGGAAGATACGCAGTATTTT. Translated, it gives CASSQDREDTQYF.

The chain uses TRBV10-3 and TRBJ2-1; TRBD2 matches at 14 bases. Trimming removed 8 bases from V and 9 bases from J; junction bases left unmatched: 12. The CDR3 is 16 residues long. Germline CDR1 is ENHRY and CDR2 is SYGVKD. The chain's CDR3 is CAIGTSGSKRGIEQFF. CDR3 coding DNA: TGTGCCATCGGGACTAGCGGGAGTAAACGGGGCATTGAGCAGTTCTTC.

The rearrangement links TRBV3-1 (or the pseudogene TRBV3-2) to TRBJ1-1; no firm D call. The germline V gene encodes CDR1 LGHDT and CDR2 YNNKEL (reference sequence). Deletions cut 2 bases from V and 7 bases from J, with 14 bases between. This CDR3 is built from 14 residues. CDR3 amino acids: CASSQMVTDNEAFF. DNA of the CDR3: TGTGCCAGCAGCCAAATGGTCACCGACAATGAAGCTTTCTTT.

V gene TRBV28 combines with J gene TRBJ2-7, with 11 bases fitting TRBD1. The CDR3 consists of 14 residues. Germline CDR1 MDHEN, CDR2 SYDVKM. J gave up 4 bases and V 5 bases, and 4 bases lay outside the gene matches. CDR3 residues: CASSTGQGAYEQYF. CDR3 DNA sequence: TGTGCCAGCAGTACTGGACAGGGGGCTTACGAGCAGTACTTC.

This chain links TRBV2 with TRBJ1-3, with a weak D call TRBD1 (6 bases). V gave up 5 bases and J gave up 0 bases, with 17 bases separating them. From germline, CDR1 is SNHLY and CDR2 FYNNEI. The CDR3 runs 17 residues. The CDR3 here is CASSRDTGRISGNTIYF. The CDR3 coding sequence is TGTGCCAGCAGTCGGGACACCGGACGGATCTCTGGAAACACCATATATTTT.